These T cell receptor beta chains were read from a single sample in a study of cytomegalovirus exposure and HLA in healthy donors. Sequencing used immunoSEQ multiplex PCR; TCRdb keeps in-frame clones, though not all of them. The sample has 150,000 to 200,000 clones, 75% seen once. The material sequenced was PBMCs. These TCRs come from a woman aged 45-65 years in good health and CMV-seropositive. Each CDR3 is given with its conserved first and last residue. The D gene is left open where the match is weak. Some rows have no size entry. The others give once, few or many, or a class for an expanded clone.

TRBV30	NA	TRBJ1-5	NA	TGTGCCTGGAGTTCGGGACAAGGGGATTCTAGCAATCAGCCCCAGCATTTT	CAWSSGQGDSSNQPQHF
TRBV19	TRBD1	TRBJ1-4	few	TGTGCCAGTAGCGAAGGGGGCGCCCGTGAAAAACTGTTTTTT	CASSEGGAREKLFF
TRBV18	NA	TRBJ2-1	NA	TGTGCCAGCTCGCCCACTAGGATTTATGAGCAGTTCTTC	CASSPTRIYEQFF
TRBV13	TRBD1	TRBJ1-1	few	TGTGCCAGCACCTTTACGACAGGGGGCGAGGGAGAAGCTTTCTTT	CASTFTTGGEGEAFF
TRBV6-1	TRBD1	TRBJ1-1	NA	TGTGCCAGCCGGGGACAGCTGAACACTGAAGCTTTCTTT	CASRGQLNTEAFF
TRBV7-8	NA	TRBJ1-1	NA	TGTGCCAGCAGCTCCCGGGGGGGCTTTGGGAACACTGAAGCTTTCTTT	CASSSRGGFGNTEAFF
TRBV6-5	TRBD1	TRBJ1-6	NA	TGTGCCAGCAGCCGCTGGACAGGCAATAATTCACCCCTCCACTTT	CASSRWTGNNSPLHF
TRBV30	TRBD1	TRBJ1-4	NA	TGTGCCTGGAGTTGGACAGGGCGGAATGAAAAACTGTTTTTT	CAWSWTGRNEKLFF
TRBV5-6	TRBD2	TRBJ2-5	NA	TGTGCCAGCAGCTTCAGCACTAGCGGGGGAAGAGAGACCCAGTACTTC	CASSFSTSGGRETQYF
TRBV14	NA	TRBJ1-1	once	TGTGCCAGCAGCCTTACAGGGCTGGGGAACACTGAAGCTTTCTTT	CASSLTGLGNTEAFF
TRBV2	TRBD1	TRBJ2-7	NA	TGTGCCAGCACGGGGGGAACAGGGGGCCGGGAGCAGTACTTC	CASTGGTGGREQYF
TRBV20-1	NA	TRBJ1-1	NA	TGCAGTGCTCCTATGAACACTGAAGCTTTCTTT	CSAPMNTEAFF
TRBV25-1	NA	TRBJ2-1	NA	TGTGCCAGCAGTGAGGGGGGGCGTAATGAGCAGTTCTTC	CASSEGGRNEQFF
TRBV7-8	TRBD1	TRBJ1-4	few	TGTGCCAGCAGAAAGGGACAGGGCACTAATGAAAAACTGTTTTTT	CASRKGQGTNEKLFF
TRBV6-5	NA	TRBJ2-2	NA	TGTGCCAGCACCGACACCAACACCGGGGAGCTGTTTTTT	CASTDTNTGELFF
TRBV4-1	NA	TRBJ2-6	NA	TGCGCCAGCAGCCAAACGCCAAGAGTCTCTGGGGCCAACGTCCTGACTTTC	CASSQTPRVSGANVLTF
TRBV4-1	NA	TRBJ2-2	NA	TGCGCCAGCAGCCAAGGTCATCCAGACAGCGGGGAGCTGTTTTTT	CASSQGHPDSGELFF
TRBV2	NA	TRBJ1-2	NA	TGTGCCACCATCGGAGGCCGATACATTAACTATGGCTACACCTTC	CATIGGRYINYGYTF
TRBV5-1	NA	TRBJ1-1	NA	TGCGCCAGCAGCTTGCCCGGTTCGGGGACAAACTATGAAGCTTTCTTT	CASSLPGSGTNYEAFF
TRBV5-1	NA	TRBJ1-2	NA	TGCGCCAGCAACTTGATGAGCACTAACTATGGCTACACCTTC	CASNLMSTNYGYTF
TRBV10-3	NA	TRBJ1-2	NA	TGTGCCATCAGGGGAACGGGGAACTATGGCTACACCTTC	CAIRGTGNYGYTF
TRBV9	TRBD2	TRBJ2-5	few	TGTGCCAGCAGCCAGGGGGGGACTAGCGGTCAAGAGACCCAGTACTTC	CASSQGGTSGQETQYF
TRBV5-1	NA	TRBJ2-7	NA	TGCGCCAGCAGCTTAACGGGGAACGAGCAGTACTTC	CASSLTGNEQYF
TRBV7-9	TRBD1	TRBJ1-1	few	TGTGCCAGCAGACTACACACAGGGGCGACTGAAGCTTTCTTT	CASRLHTGATEAFF
TRBV4-1	NA	TRBJ1-5	NA	TGCGCCAGCAGCCAAGAATATTATAGCAATCAGCCCCAGCATTTT	CASSQEYYSNQPQHF
TRBV7-8	TRBD2	TRBJ2-3	NA	TGTGCCAGCAGCTTAGGAGCAGCGGGATACGCAGATACGCAGTATTTT	CASSLGAAGYADTQYF
TRBV7-8	TRBD1	TRBJ2-7	NA	TGTGCCAGCAGCCCCGGACAGGGATCGCGGGAGCAGTACTTC	CASSPGQGSREQYF
TRBV5-1	TRBD2	TRBJ2-7	NA	TGCGCCAGCAGCGGCAGCGGGGGAGAAAGAGGGGAGCAGTACTTC	CASSGSGGERGEQYF
TRBV7-3	TRBD2	TRBJ2-2	few	TGTGCCAGCAGCGCCCCGGGACTAGCGGGGGGCGGGTCCACCGGGGAGCTGTTTTTT	CASSAPGLAGGGSTGELFF
TRBV9	NA	TRBJ1-1	NA	TGTGCCAGCAGCGTAGGGTCAGGGAGGGGGAACACTGAAGCTTTCTTT	CASSVGSGRGNTEAFF
TRBV27	TRBD1	TRBJ1-1	once	TGTGCCAGCAGTATACAGGGGGCTGGTACTGAAGCTTTCTTT	CASSIQGAGTEAFF
TRBV7-9	TRBD1	TRBJ1-2	once	TGTGCCAGCAGCTTAACCCGGACAGGGTATGGCTACACCTTC	CASSLTRTGYGYTF
TRBV27	NA	TRBJ2-7	NA	TGTGCCAGCAGCCTAAAAACAGGCGAGCAGTACTTC	CASSLKTGEQYF
TRBV2	NA	TRBJ2-2	NA	TGTGCCAGCAGGACAGGTCTCGGCGGGGAGCTGTTTTTT	CASRTGLGGELFF
TRBV27	NA	TRBJ2-7	NA	TGTGCCAGCAGGGCTCAGACAGGATTTTCCTACGAGCAGTACTTC	CASRAQTGFSYEQYF
TRBV10-3	NA	TRBJ1-5	few	TGTGCCATCAGTCAGGGGACGTCTCAGCCCCAGCATTTT	CAISQGTSQPQHF
TRBV10-3	TRBD1	TRBJ2-5	NA	TGTGCCATCAGTGAGGCAGGGGGGACCCAGTACTTC	CAISEAGGTQYF
TRBV19	TRBD1	TRBJ1-1	NA	TGTGCCACCTCAACAGGGGGCTTATTGATGAACACTGAAGCTTTCTTT	CATSTGGLLMNTEAFF
TRBV4-2	TRBD1	TRBJ1-2	NA	TGTGCCAGCAGCCAACCTGGACAGGGGGCGGGTGGCTACACCTTC	CASSQPGQGAGGYTF
TRBV6-5	NA	TRBJ1-2	NA	TGTGCCAGCAGCCCCGTCACTAGGGTGAGAGATGGCTACACCTTC	CASSPVTRVRDGYTF
TRBV19	TRBD1	TRBJ1-5	NA	TGTGCCAGTAGCGACAGGGGGCTGGAGCCCCAGCATTTT	CASSDRGLEPQHF
TRBV7-9	NA	TRBJ2-7	NA	TGTGCCAGCAGCTTAGCGGGGCAGAACACCTACGAGCAGTACTTC	CASSLAGQNTYEQYF
TRBV9	NA	TRBJ1-6	NA	TGTGCCAGCAGCGTAGGTGGGGCTAATTCACCCCTCCACTTT	CASSVGGANSPLHF
TRBV12-1	NA	TRBJ2-7	NA	TGTGCCAGCAGCTCCCTCCCACAGGGGCCCTACGAGCAGTACTTC	CASSSLPQGPYEQYF
TRBV7-9	TRBD2	TRBJ2-3	few	TGTGCCACGATAGTACGGCGGGGGGGAACAGATACGCAGTATTTT	CATIVRRGGTDTQYF
TRBV6-5	NA	TRBJ1-2	NA	TGTGCCAGCAGTCCATCCCCAAACATGTTCTATGGCTACACCTTC	CASSPSPNMFYGYTF
TRBV2	TRBD1	TRBJ1-1	NA	TGTGCCACCAATGGACAGGGCCTAACTGAAGCTTTCTTT	CATNGQGLTEAFF
TRBV2	TRBD2	TRBJ2-3	NA	TGTGCCAGCAGTGACAAGACTAGCGCGTCTACGCAGTATTTT	CASSDKTSASTQYF
TRBV7-2	NA	TRBJ1-1	once	TGTGCCAGCAGCTGGGACACGTCTCTGAACACTGAAGCTTTCTTT	CASSWDTSLNTEAFF
TRBV6-5	TRBD1	TRBJ1-2	NA	TGTGCCAGCCTAAGGGGGCCGAACTATGGCTACACCTTC	CASLRGPNYGYTF
TRBV7-2	NA	TRBJ2-1	NA	TGTGCCAGCAGCCCCGCGGCGAGCTCCTACAATGAGCAGTTCTTC	CASSPAASSYNEQFF
TRBV7-7	TRBD1	TRBJ2-2	NA	TGTGCCAGCAGCCCAGGACAGGGAGCGGAGCTGTTTTTT	CASSPGQGAELFF
TRBV9	TRBD2	TRBJ2-5	NA	TGTGCCAGCAGCGTAGGATGGACTAGCGGCCAAGAGACCCAGTACTTC	CASSVGWTSGQETQYF
TRBV6-5	TRBD1	TRBJ1-6	NA	TGTGCCAGCAGCCGCCTCCGGGACAGGGAGTCTCCCCTCCACTTT	CASSRLRDRESPLHF
TRBV7-9	NA	TRBJ1-2	NA	TGTTCCAGCAGCTCCAGCTCCTTTTTGGGGCAGGATGGCTACACCTTC	CSSSSSSFLGQDGYTF